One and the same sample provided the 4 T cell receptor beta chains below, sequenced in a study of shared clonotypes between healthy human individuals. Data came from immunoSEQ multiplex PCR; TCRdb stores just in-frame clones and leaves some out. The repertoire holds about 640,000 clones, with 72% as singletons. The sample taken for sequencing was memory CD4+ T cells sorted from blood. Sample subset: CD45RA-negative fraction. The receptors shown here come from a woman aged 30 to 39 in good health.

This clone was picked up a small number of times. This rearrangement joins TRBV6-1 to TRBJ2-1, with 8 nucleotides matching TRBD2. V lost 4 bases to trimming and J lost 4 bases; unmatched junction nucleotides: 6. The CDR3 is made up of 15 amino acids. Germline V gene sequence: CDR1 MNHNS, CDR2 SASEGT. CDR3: CASSVGTRGYNEQFF. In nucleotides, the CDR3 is TGTGCCAGCAGTGTCGGGACTAGGGGTTACAATGAGCAGTTCTTC.

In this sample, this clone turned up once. The CDR3, as DNA: TGTGCCAGCAGCTTAGGGACATACTCTGGGGCCAACGTCCTGACTTTC. Translating gives CASSLGTYSGANVLTF. This chain connects TRBV11-2 to TRBJ2-6; D is perhaps TRBD1 (5 bases). Germline loops: CDR1 SGHAT, CDR2 FQNNGV. V was clipped by 1 base and J by 0 bases, with 7 bases between them. This CDR3 comprises 16 residues.

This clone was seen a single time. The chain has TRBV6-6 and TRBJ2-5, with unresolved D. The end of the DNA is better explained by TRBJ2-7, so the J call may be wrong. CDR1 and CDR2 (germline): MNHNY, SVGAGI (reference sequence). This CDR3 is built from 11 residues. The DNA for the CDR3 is TGTGCCAGCAGCGAGACCTACGAGCAGTACTTC. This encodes CASSETYEQYF.

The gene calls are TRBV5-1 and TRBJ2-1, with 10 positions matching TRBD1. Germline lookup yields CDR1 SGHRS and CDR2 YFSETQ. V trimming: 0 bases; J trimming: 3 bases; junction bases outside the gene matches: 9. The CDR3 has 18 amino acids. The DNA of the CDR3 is TGCGCCAGCAGCTTGGCCGTTGACAGGGGGCGCTTCTACAATGAGCAGTTCTTC. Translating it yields CASSLAVDRGRFYNEQFF. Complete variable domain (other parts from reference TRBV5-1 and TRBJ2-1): KAGVTQTPRYLIKTRGQQVTLSCSPISGHRSVSWYQQTPGQGLQFLFEYFSETQRNKGNFPGRFSGRQFSNSRSEMNVSTLELGDSALYLCASSLAVDRGRFYNEQFFGPGTRLTVL.